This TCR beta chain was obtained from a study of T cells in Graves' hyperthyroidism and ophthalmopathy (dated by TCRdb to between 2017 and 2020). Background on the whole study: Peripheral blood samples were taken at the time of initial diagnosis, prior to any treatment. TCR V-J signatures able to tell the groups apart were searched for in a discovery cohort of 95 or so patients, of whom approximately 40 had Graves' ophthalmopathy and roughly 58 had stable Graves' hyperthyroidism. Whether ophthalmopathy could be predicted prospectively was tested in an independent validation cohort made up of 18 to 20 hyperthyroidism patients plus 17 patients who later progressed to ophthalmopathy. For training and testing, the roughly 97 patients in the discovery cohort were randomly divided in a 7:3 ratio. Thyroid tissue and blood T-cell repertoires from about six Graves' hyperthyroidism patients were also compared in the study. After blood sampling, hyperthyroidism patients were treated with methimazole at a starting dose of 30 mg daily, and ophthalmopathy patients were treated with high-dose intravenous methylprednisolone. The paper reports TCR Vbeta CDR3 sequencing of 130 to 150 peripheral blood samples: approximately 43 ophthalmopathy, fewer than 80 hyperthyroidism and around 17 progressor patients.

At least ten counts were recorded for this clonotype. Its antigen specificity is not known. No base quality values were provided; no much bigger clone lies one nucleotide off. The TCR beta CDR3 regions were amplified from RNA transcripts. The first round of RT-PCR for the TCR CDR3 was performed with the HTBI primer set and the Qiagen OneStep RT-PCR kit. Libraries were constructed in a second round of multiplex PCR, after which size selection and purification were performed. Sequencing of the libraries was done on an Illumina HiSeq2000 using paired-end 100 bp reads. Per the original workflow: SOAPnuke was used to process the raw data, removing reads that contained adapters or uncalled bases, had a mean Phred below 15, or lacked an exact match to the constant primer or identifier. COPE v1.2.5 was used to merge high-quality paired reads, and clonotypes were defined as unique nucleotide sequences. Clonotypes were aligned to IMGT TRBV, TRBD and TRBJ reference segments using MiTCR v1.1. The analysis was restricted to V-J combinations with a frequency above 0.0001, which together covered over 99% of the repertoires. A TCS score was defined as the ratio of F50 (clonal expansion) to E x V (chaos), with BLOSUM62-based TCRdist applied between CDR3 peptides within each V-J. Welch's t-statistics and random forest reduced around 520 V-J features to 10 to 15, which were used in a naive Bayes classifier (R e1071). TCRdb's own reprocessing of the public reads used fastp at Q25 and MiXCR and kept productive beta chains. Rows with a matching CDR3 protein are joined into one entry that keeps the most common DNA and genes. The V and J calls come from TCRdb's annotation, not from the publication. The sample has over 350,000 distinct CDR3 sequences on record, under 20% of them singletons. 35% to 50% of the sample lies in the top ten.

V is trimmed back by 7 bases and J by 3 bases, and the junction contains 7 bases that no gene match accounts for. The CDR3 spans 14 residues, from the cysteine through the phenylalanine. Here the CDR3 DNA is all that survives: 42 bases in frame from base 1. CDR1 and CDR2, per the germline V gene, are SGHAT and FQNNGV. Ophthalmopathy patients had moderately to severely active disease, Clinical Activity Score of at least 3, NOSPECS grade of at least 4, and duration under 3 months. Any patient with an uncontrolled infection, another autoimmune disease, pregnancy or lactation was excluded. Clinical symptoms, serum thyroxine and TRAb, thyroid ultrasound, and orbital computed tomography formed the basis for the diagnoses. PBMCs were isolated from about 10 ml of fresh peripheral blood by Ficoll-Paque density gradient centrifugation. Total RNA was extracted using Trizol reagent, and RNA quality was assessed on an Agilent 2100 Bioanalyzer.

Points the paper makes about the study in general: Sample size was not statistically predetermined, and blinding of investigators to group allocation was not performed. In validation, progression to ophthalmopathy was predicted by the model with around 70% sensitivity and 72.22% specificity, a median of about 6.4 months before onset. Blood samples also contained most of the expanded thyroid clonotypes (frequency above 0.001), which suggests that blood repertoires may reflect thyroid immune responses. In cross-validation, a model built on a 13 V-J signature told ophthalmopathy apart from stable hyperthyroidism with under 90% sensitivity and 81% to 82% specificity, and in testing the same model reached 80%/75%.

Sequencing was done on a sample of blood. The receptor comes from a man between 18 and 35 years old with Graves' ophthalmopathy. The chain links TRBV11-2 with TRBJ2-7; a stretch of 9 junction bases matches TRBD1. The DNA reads TGTGCCAGCAATCTCGCGACAGGGGGCTACGAGCAGTACTTC. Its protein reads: CASNLATGGYEQYF.